The rows below give T cell receptor beta chains drawn from one sample of a study of CD8+CD57+ T cells in acquired aplastic anemia. TCRdb reprocessed the reads via MiXCR and lists one record per CDR3 protein. The table includes 150,000 or so distinct CDR3 sequences, around half detected once. The sample taken for sequencing was sorted CD4+, CD8+, or CD8+CD57+ T cells (not recorded which) from PBMCs. All receptors come from a human donor with aplastic anemia. Both conserved end residues are part of each CDR3.

V	J	CDR3
TRBV20-1	TRBJ2-7	CSATVNEEQYF
TRBV10-3	TRBJ2-7	CASSLGQDDEQYF
TRBV20-1	TRBJ1-2	CSARETRTGYGYTF
TRBV12-3/TRBV12-4	TRBJ1-6	CASSFRSYSPLHF
TRBV4-2	TRBJ2-1	CASSPERGYNEQFF
TRBV19	TRBJ1-2	CASSFRPASYTF
TRBV12-3/TRBV12-4	TRBJ2-2	CASSLGTSGRPRELFF
TRBV10-3	TRBJ1-5	CAINQGSNQPQHF
TRBV7-9	TRBJ2-7	CASSLRDLLTYEQYF
TRBV2	TRBJ1-4	CARGGQTTEKLFF
TRBV7-7	TRBJ1-1	CASSPLGAGDPHEAFF
TRBV12-3/TRBV12-4	TRBJ2-3	CASSPGLGDTQYF
TRBV14	TRBJ2-1	CASSPWGLAGEREQFF
TRBV7-9	TRBJ2-5	CASSLAGDKQETQYF
TRBV2	TRBJ1-2	CASSEEVGYGYTF
TRBV7-9	TRBJ1-2	CASSSPGADYGYTF
TRBV7-6	TRBJ2-7	CASSLEVGRAYEQYF
TRBV20-1	TRBJ1-6	CSAASSPGLLSPLHF
TRBV13	TRBJ2-3	CASSLGLAGAGTDTQYF
TRBV24-1	TRBJ2-3	CANKDGSDTQYF
TRBV20-1	TRBJ1-1	CSATDPVTEAFF
TRBV20-1	TRBJ2-2	CSARGGTGGNRELFF
TRBV20-1	TRBJ1-1	CSARAQGALNTEAFF
TRBV9	TRBJ2-1	CASSTAGADDEQFF
TRBV15	TRBJ2-5	CATSRDTGQGEETQYF
TRBV10-1	TRBJ2-7	CASSGDRVYEQYF
TRBV19	TRBJ1-2	CASTQGQGYTF
TRBV12-3/TRBV12-4	TRBJ1-1	CASDGPMNTEAFF
TRBV30	TRBJ2-2	CAWSGLGELFF
TRBV7-9	TRBJ1-5	CASSSNGGFHQPQHF
TRBV7-2	TRBJ2-7	CASSSSDRVPEQYF
TRBV11-1	TRBJ2-1	CASSTTGGAHNEQFF
TRBV7-2	TRBJ2-5	CASSLAWVAGSKTQYF
TRBV2	TRBJ1-4	CASSRDGFNEKLFF
TRBV4-3	TRBJ2-5	CASSQGGETQYF
TRBV4-2	TRBJ2-1	CASSRLAGATYNEQFF
TRBV25-1	TRBJ1-2	CASQPLVGQYHGYTF
TRBV7-2	TRBJ1-1	CAGSLLPNTEAFF
TRBV7-2	TRBJ2-5	CASSLGVLAGGQETQYF
TRBV20-1	TRBJ2-7	CSAVDRGMLGSYEQYF
TRBV9	TRBJ1-1	CASSLGVSTEAFF
TRBV10-1	TRBJ2-1	CASSEGTGASSYNEQFF
TRBV2	TRBJ2-5	CASSEGQPQETQYF
TRBV25-1	TRBJ2-7	CASSEWGPSYEQYF
TRBV9	TRBJ2-1	CASVPAASNEQFF
TRBV2	TRBJ2-7	CASSEVGQGAEQYF
TRBV6-1	TRBJ2-7	CASSEISGSFYEQYF
TRBV2	TRBJ1-1	CASSYDPGGNTEAFF
TRBV7-3	TRBJ2-5	CASSLTGTSGETQYF
TRBV20-1	TRBJ1-2	CSARDLGQPGGYTF
TRBV4-1	TRBJ2-1	CASSPEGNEQFF
TRBV19	TRBJ2-7	CASSDNPTYEQYF
TRBV5-1	TRBJ2-5	CASQQGRETQYF
TRBV20-1	TRBJ1-2	CSARDAVNYGYTF
TRBV24-1	TRBJ2-5	CATSADLGGQETQYF
TRBV19	TRBJ2-1	CASSKGTRYNEQFF
TRBV19	TRBJ1-3	CASSTSSGNLGRDTIYF